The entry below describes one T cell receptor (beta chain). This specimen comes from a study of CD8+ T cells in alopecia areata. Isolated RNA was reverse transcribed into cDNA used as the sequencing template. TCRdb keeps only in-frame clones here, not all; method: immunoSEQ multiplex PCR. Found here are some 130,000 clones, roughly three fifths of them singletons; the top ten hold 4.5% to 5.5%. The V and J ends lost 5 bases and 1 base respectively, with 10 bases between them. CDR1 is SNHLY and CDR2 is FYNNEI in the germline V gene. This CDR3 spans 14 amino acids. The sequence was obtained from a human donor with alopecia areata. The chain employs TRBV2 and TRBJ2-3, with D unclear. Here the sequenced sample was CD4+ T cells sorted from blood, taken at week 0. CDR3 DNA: TGTGCCAGCAGTCTAGGGATGGGCACAGATACGCAGTATTTT. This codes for CASSLGMGTDTQYF.